This TCR beta chain originates from a study of blood T cell repertoires in COVID-19 (dated by TCRdb to 2019 to 2021). Regarding the research as a whole: The collaborator samples originated in the United States, Italy and Spain and spanned the acute and convalescent phases of COVID-19. The prospective study material was composed of cDNA or gDNA derived from T cells, B-cell-depleted T cells, or PBMCs. The dataset comprised deeply sampled blood TCRbeta repertoires from subjects exposed to, actively infected with, or recovered from COVID-19. A freely available public database, intended as a resource for researchers studying the immune response to SARS-CoV-2, is where the repertoires were released. The samples were drawn from two sources: the first 160 participants of the ongoing ImmuneRACE study, and about 1,300 subjects contributed by 6 global collaborators. Nearly every sample came with metadata listing a de-identified subject ID, COVID-19 status, age in years and sex. Where available, HLA class I and class II types were obtained from metadata supplied by the sample provider rather than from assay-based typing. Study-level results and caveats: How much clinical and demographic metadata was included differed by source and by participant, and the metadata was provided uncurated.

Here V drops 6 bases and J drops 7 bases, and the junction holds 11 bases not matched to any gene. Via the germline V gene (reference sequence), CDR1 is LNHDA and CDR2 SQIVND. The CDR3 goes from the cysteine to the phenylalanine over 15 residues. The retained sequence is limited to the CDR3, 45 bases, with the frame set at the first base. Participants in the prospective study were aged about 18 to 100 years, lived in approximately 26 United States geographic areas, and enrolled through a virtual design. In the prospective study, cohorts were assigned on the basis of participant-reported clinical history obtained from a screening survey and a study questionnaire. Exposed participants were defined as having been in contact with someone with a PCR-confirmed or clinician-diagnosed COVID-19 case within 2 weeks of study entry. In the prospective study, whole blood, serum and a nasopharyngeal or oropharyngeal swab were collected from each participant by mobile phlebotomists. Prospective study participants could optionally give additional blood draws and questionnaires over an approximately 2-month period. Prospective study blood samples were shipped either frozen or at room temperature before DNA extraction.

TCRbeta CDR3 regions were amplified from genomic DNA by means of the immunoSEQ Assay, a bias-controlled multiplex PCR. The paper's processing steps were these. Nucleated cell counts per sample were estimated from amplification of reference gene primers within the assay. To quantify the absolute abundance of each unique TCRbeta CDR3 rearrangement, sequence reads were collapsed and filtered. For each sample, productive Simpson clonality was calculated as the square root of Simpson's diversity index over productive rearrangements. TCRdb provides this immuneACCESS table in a form limited to in-frame rearrangements. Some clones are lacking; in checked studies, under half of them reflect an unresolved V gene, and why the rest are absent is not known. V, J and clone size are taken as reported in that table, and D and trimming were inferred from the DNA itself. Here the sample has roughly 270,000 clones; roughly 85% occur a single time. Around 5% of the sample lies in the top ten.

This clone was seen a handful of times. Its target antigen remains unknown. Base qualities are not provided; no much larger clone lies one nucleotide away. This receptor was taken from a man aged 35 to 55 who had been exposed to COVID-19. The rearrangement combines TRBV19 with TRBJ2-7, and TRBD2 matches 11 of the central bases. The specimen sequenced was PBMCs or T cells enriched from blood (not recorded which). The nucleotides read TGTGCCAGTAGCAACCCCTTACTAGCGGGAGAAGAGCAGTACTTC. This yields the protein CASSNPLLAGEEQYF.